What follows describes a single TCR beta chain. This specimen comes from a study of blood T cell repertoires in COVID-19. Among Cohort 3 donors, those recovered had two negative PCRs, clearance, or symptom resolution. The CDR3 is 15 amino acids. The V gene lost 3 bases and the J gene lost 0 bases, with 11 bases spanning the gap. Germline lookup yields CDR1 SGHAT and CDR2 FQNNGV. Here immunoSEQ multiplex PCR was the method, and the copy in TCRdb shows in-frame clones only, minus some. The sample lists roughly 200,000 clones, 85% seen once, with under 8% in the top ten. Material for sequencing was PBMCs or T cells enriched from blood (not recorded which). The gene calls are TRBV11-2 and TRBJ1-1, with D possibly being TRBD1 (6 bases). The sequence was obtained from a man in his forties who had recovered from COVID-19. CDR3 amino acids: CASSLSTGMNTEAFF. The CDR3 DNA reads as TGTGCCAGCAGCTTGTCCACAGGGATGAACACTGAAGCTTTCTTT.